This T cell receptor (beta chain) is drawn from a study of cytotoxic CD8 clonotypes in ibrutinib-treated CLL (dated by TCRdb to the early 2020s). In the study overall: In this cohort, about 15 patients were treatment-naive and ten to twelve were relapsed/refractory, while some 18 had unmutated IGHV. Responses were partial in some 24 patients and complete in 2; after median about 70 months follow-up, roughly 14 stayed in remission and roughly twelve progressed. Samples at response were collected after a median of about 13 months of treatment, with a range of about 6 to 36 months. On average, each sample yielded roughly 260,000 productive templates and about 100,000 productive rearrangements. Of the 85 to 95 participants in the trial, roughly 26 had longitudinal samples available. Cryopreserved peripheral blood mononuclear cells were collected before treatment, at response, and at either disease progression or sustained remission. All remission and progressive disease samples were collected while patients were still receiving ibrutinib.

Reading the germline V gene gives CDR1 SNHLY and CDR2 FYNNEI. V and J are trimmed by 7 bases and 9 bases, and the gene matches miss 9 bases of the junction. The CDR3 sequence holds 13 residues, the cysteine and phenylalanine included. Here the CDR3 DNA is all that survives: 39 bases in frame from base 1. General study outcomes and caveats: Public clonotypes were rare and either shrank or stayed stable during treatment, and the rise in clonality at ibrutinib response reflected expansion of private clonotypes. At baseline, clonality was higher than in age-matched healthy donors and showed a strong correlation with circulating CD8+ T-cell counts. Lymph node repertoires were not examined, and the timing of sampling was not matched between patients in sustained remission and those whose disease progressed. An increase in clonality was observed at ibrutinib response, with clonality remaining stable during sustained remission and falling back toward baseline at progression.

The goal of deep resolution MiSeq sequencing was a depth between 1 in 1 million and 1 in 200,000 T cells, and coverage averaged 10x per clonotype. TCR beta libraries were generated with the immunoSEQ hsTCRB Kit. Processing in the source paper ran as follows. ImmunoSEQ Data Assistant and ImmunoSEQ Analyzer were used for data analysis, and V, D and J genes were assigned according to IMGT definitions. Clonality, which ranges from 0 to 1, was calculated by subtracting the normalized Shannon entropy of productive rearrangement frequencies from one. Public clonotype analysis was restricted to overrepresented clonotypes comprising at least 0.05% of each patient's repertoire. Approximately 12 repertoires from age-matched healthy donors, obtained from immuneACCESS, served as clonality controls. TCRdb took this table from immuneACCESS and kept in-frame rearrangements with V and J called. Such tables lack part of the clones; where checked against another copy, unresolved V genes explain under half of the gap, and the rest is unexplained. Clone size and the V and J calls come from that table; the DNA yielded D and trimming. The sample table contains about 25,000 clones; only one count was recorded for roughly 69% of them. The ten largest make up around 54% of the sample.

In light of the paper, this sample's time point label describes: progressive disease on ibrutinib. For TCR beta library preparation, approximately 2.2 micrograms of genomic DNA were isolated from cryopreserved PBMCs. Longitudinal blood samples from CLL patients on ibrutinib monotherapy underwent high-throughput TCR beta sequencing. The patients were enrolled in a single-center, open-label phase 2 trial of ibrutinib monotherapy. This clone was seen only a few times. Its binding antigen is unknown. Base qualities are missing; no much larger clone stands one base away. The sequence is built from TRBV2 and TRBJ2-1; the central 7 bases match TRBD1. The clonotype comes from a human donor with chronic lymphocytic leukemia. The material was PBMCs, obtained at disease progression, from a patient treated with ibrutinib. The CDR3 loop reads CASIERQGLEQFF. The nucleotide sequence reads as follows: TGTGCCAGCATCGAACGACAGGGTCTTGAGCAGTTCTTC.